Listed here are 16 T cell receptor beta chains from one sample, sequenced in a study of CXCR3-negative and CXCR3-positive naive CD8 T cells. The libraries of TRB cDNA were constructed through 5' RACE using UMI labels. TCRdb re-called the 5' RACE reads; every CDR3 protein appears as one record, without DNA. The listing contains tens of thousands of distinct CDR3 sequences. Specimen: memory CD8+ T cells from blood. These receptors all come from a human donor in good health. Some clones in this sample may be carry-over from other donors' samples.

According to its frequency, this clonotype is medium-sized. The chain carries TRBV20-1 and TRBJ2-1; lacking DNA, the TRBD2 call made by TCRdb goes unchecked. The CDR3 contains 14 residues. Germline V gives CDR1 DFQATT, CDR2 SNEGSKA (reference sequence). The CDR3 region is CSARTSGDYNEQFF.

V gene TRBV28 combines with J gene TRBJ1-1; without DNA, the TCRdb call of TRBD1 cannot be checked. CDR1 is MDHEN, CDR2 SYDVKM, per germline. This CDR3 contains 12 residues. The CDR3 here is CASSLDRLEAFF.

This clonotype is medium-sized by frequency. The rearrangement uses TRBV20-1 and TRBJ1-2; checking the TCRdb D call of TRBD1 is not possible without DNA. Germline values: CDR1 DFQATT, CDR2 SNEGSKA (reference sequence). This CDR3 has 15 amino acids. This CDR3 is CSARGGTGEVDGYTF.

The chain joins TRBV9 to TRBJ1-4; the D gene TCRdb calls, TRBD1, cannot be checked with no DNA. Germline values: CDR1 SGDLS, CDR2 YYNGEE. The length of the CDR3 is 15 residues. Here the CDR3 reads CASSVGGTDHEKLFF.

This chain joins TRBV29-1 and TRBJ2-1; TCRdb picks TRBD2, but there is no DNA to check that call. CDR3 length equals 17 residues. Germline CDR1 is SQVTM and CDR2 is ANQGSEA. CDR3: CSVELLPPRSSYNEQFF.

The CDR3 reads CSATGGGYGCTF. J is TRBJ1-2 and V is TRBV20-1. This CDR3 has 12 amino acids. Germline V lookup: CDR1 DFQATT, CDR2 SNEGSKA (reference sequence).

The chain joins TRBV12-3 or TRBV12-4 to TRBJ2-7; TCRdb proposes TRBD1, but this gene call is untestable without DNA. The CDR3 loop spans 13 amino acids. This CDR3 is CASLDRSTYEQYF.

V gene TRBV29-1 combines with J gene TRBJ1-2; TCRdb lists TRBD1, though no DNA is available to test this call. The CDR3 is 15 amino acids. Germline-derived CDR1 and CDR2 are SQVTM and ANQGSEA. The CDR3 reads CSVEPGGTVDYGYTF.

V gene TRBV29-1 combines with J gene TRBJ2-7. CDR1 SQVTM and CDR2 ANQGSEA come from the germline V gene. The CDR3 covers 13 residues. CDR3 sequence reads: CSVATIHTYEQYF.

The chain combines TRBV4-1 with TRBJ1-1. Per the germline V gene, CDR1 is MGHRA and CDR2 is YSYEKL. This CDR3 contains 14 residues. CDR3 loop: CASSQATANTEAFF.

V gene TRBV5-5 combines with J gene TRBJ2-7. Germline V gene sequence: CDR1 SGHKS, CDR2 YYEKEE (reference sequence). The CDR3 sequence is 15 residues long. The CDR3 loop is CASSLEDNGRYEQYF.

The chain combines TRBV14 with TRBJ1-2. Germline values: CDR1 SGHDN, CDR2 FVKESK. The CDR3 loop spans 15 amino acids. This chain's CDR3 is CASSQEGEEVYGYTF.

The chain uses TRBV4-3 and TRBJ1-2; absent DNA, TCRdb's TRBD1 call cannot be checked. The CDR3 sequence is 17 residues long. In germline, CDR1 is LGHNA, CDR2 YSLEER. This CDR3 reads CASSGVSTGGEDYGYTF.

V is TRBV5-1 and J is TRBJ2-7; TCRdb proposes TRBD1, but this gene call is untestable without DNA. The CDR3 sequence is 16 residues long. Germline CDR1 SGHRS, CDR2 YFSETQ. The CDR3 loop is CASSFGTGLAGYEQYF.

The chain has TRBV18 and TRBJ2-1; the TCRdb D gene call, TRBD1, has no DNA to confirm it. Germline V gene sequence: CDR1 KGHSH, CDR2 LQKENI. The CDR3 consists of 12 residues. CDR3: CASSTRGNEQFF.

CDR3 sequence reads: CSAREAYSYEQYF. The gene calls are TRBV20-1 and TRBJ2-7. Germline V CDR1 and CDR2: DFQATT, SNEGSKA (reference sequence). The CDR3 spans 13 residues.